Listed below are T cell receptor beta chains from one sample, sequenced in a study of shared clonotypes between healthy human individuals. The data were produced by immunoSEQ multiplex PCR, yet TCRdb's version contains in-frame clones alone and is incomplete. The repertoire includes around 550,000 clones, 85% to 95% of them detected once, and 0.11% sits in the top ten. The source material was naive CD8+ T cells sorted from blood. Receptors originate from a woman in her 30s in good health. Both conserved end residues are part of each CDR3. A D gene is named only where the DNA matches it firmly. Clone sizes are given selectively: once, few, many, or a class where the clone is expanded.

size: .
D: .
J: TRBJ1-5
V: TRBV6-5
CDR3: CASSPDAPYQPQHF
DNA: TGTGCCAGCAGCCCGGACGCACCTTATCAGCCCCAGCATTTT

size: .
D: .
J: TRBJ2-2
V: TRBV28
CDR3: CASSFFSESTNTGELFF
DNA: TGTGCCAGCAGTTTTTTTTCAGAATCTACGAACACCGGGGAGCTGTTTTTT

size: once
D: .
J: TRBJ2-1
V: TRBV28
CDR3: CASTPWDPINEQFF
DNA: TGTGCCAGCACGCCGTGGGACCCGATAAATGAGCAGTTCTTC

size: .
D: .
J: TRBJ2-1
V: TRBV19
CDR3: CASSMGGRSHGNEQFF
DNA: TGTGCCAGTAGTATGGGCGGGCGGTCCCACGGCAATGAGCAGTTCTTC

size: .
D: .
J: TRBJ1-3
V: TRBV28
CDR3: CASSLSNAGEGLIPGNTIYF
DNA: TGTGCCAGCAGTTTATCGAATGCAGGGGAGGGTTTGATTCCCGGAAACACCATATATTTT

size: .
D: .
J: TRBJ2-7
V: TRBV7-9
CDR3: CASSMPRLDVAYEQYF
DNA: TGTGCCAGCAGCATGCCGAGGCTGGACGTGGCCTACGAGCAGTACTTC

size: few
D: .
J: TRBJ2-7
V: TRBV2
CDR3: CASSGPGHTYEQYF
DNA: TGTGCCAGCAGCGGACCGGGACATACCTACGAGCAGTACTTC

size: .
D: .
J: TRBJ2-2
V: TRBV28
CDR3: CASSLSWPAKGTGELFF
DNA: TGTGCCAGCAGTTTGTCGTGGCCAGCCAAAGGGACCGGGGAGCTGTTTTTT

size: .
D: .
J: TRBJ2-1
V: TRBV30
CDR3: CAWNPGQGYNEQFF
DNA: TGTGCCTGGAACCCGGGACAAGGGTACAATGAGCAGTTCTTC

size: .
D: .
J: TRBJ1-2
V: TRBV4-1
CDR3: CASSPIQGFGYTF
DNA: TGCGCCAGCAGCCCAATACAGGGATTTGGCTACACCTTC

size: .
D: .
J: TRBJ1-2
V: TRBV13
CDR3: CASSPPVGRPQGSGYTF
DNA: TGTGCCAGCAGCCCACCGGTGGGGAGACCGCAGGGTTCTGGCTACACCTTC